The 15 T cell receptor beta chains below were found in one sample sequenced in a study of cytomegalovirus exposure and HLA in healthy donors. In the PCR, 60 Vbeta and 13 Jbeta primers were used. The data were produced by immunoSEQ multiplex PCR, yet TCRdb's version contains in-frame clones alone and is incomplete. This table has 200,000 or so clones, over 60% appearing once. The sequenced sample was PBMCs. These receptors were obtained from a woman aged 25 to 39 in good health and CMV-seropositive.

The chain uses TRBV7-9 and TRBJ2-7; a possible D gene is TRBD1 (5 bases). The germline V gene encodes CDR1 SEHNR and CDR2 FQNEAQ (reference sequence). The CDR3 sequence is 12 residues long. V lost 8 bases to trimming and J lost 0 bases, with 8 bases between them. For the CDR3, the DNA is TGTGCCAGCGGCAGGGACTCCTACGAGCAGTACTTC. Its translation is CASGRDSYEQYF.

The chain is built from TRBV15 and TRBJ1-2; 11 bases align to TRBD1. J lost 8 bases, V lost 1 base, and 6 bases had no gene match. CDR3 length equals 15 residues. Germline V gene sequence: CDR1 LNHNV, CDR2 YYDKDF (reference sequence). The DNA of the CDR3 is TGTGCCACCAGCAGAGGGGGACAGGGGGGTCGCGGCTACACCTTC. This codes for CATSRGGQGGRGYTF.

Only a few counts were recorded for this clone. The chain is built from TRBV28 and TRBJ2-7; D might be TRBD1 (6 bases). Germline lookup yields CDR1 MDHEN and CDR2 SYDVKM. The V and J ends lost 6 bases and 0 bases respectively, with 18 bases between them. The CDR3 totals 16 residues. CDR3 DNA sequence: TGTGCCAGCAGCCCGCGGGCAGGGGCAAGCTCCTACGAGCAGTACTTC. This gives the protein CASSPRAGASSYEQYF.

This chain uses TRBV19 with TRBJ1-6, with TRBD1 matching 7 bases. The CDR3 loop spans 12 amino acids. Trimming took 6 bases from V and 8 from J; bases not matched to a gene: 1. Germline lookup yields CDR1 LNHDA and CDR2 SQIVND (reference sequence). CDR3 protein: CASSRGDSPLHF. For the CDR3, the DNA is TGTGCCAGTAGCAGGGGGGATTCACCCCTCCACTTT.

V is TRBV28 and J is TRBJ1-2, with 9 positions matching TRBD1. Germline lookup yields CDR1 MDHEN and CDR2 SYDVKM. V lost 8 bases, J lost 5 bases, and 9 bases stayed unmatched. This CDR3 spans 14 amino acids. CDR3 sequence reads: CASFRQGEGYGYTF. CDR3 DNA: TGTGCCAGCTTTAGACAGGGGGAGGGGTATGGCTACACCTTC.

This clone appeared a few times. The rearrangement links TRBV11-2 to TRBJ1-2; D is possibly TRBD1 (5 bases). The germline gives CDR1 SGHAT, CDR2 FQNNGV. The CDR3 extends over 16 amino acids. The V and J ends lost 6 bases and 6 bases respectively, with 23 bases between them. The CDR3 DNA sequence: TGTGCCAGCAGACTTCTGACGACAGCCTCTTGGGATGGCTACACCTTC. This translates into CASRLLTTASWDGYTF.

The chain uses TRBV29-1 and TRBJ2-4, with D tentatively TRBD1 (5 bases). The germline gives CDR1 SQVTM, CDR2 ANQGSEA. This CDR3 contains 15 residues. V gave up 6 bases and J gave up 0 bases, with 15 bases separating them. The CDR3 DNA sequence: TGCAGCGTGGTAGACAGAACCTTAGCCAAAAACATTCAGTACTTC. Amino acid sequence: CSVVDRTLAKNIQYF.

The V and J genes are TRBV7-9 and TRBJ2-1; maybe TRBD1 (6 bases). The CDR3 is 17 residues long. Looked up from germline, CDR1 is SEHNR and CDR2 is FQNEAQ (reference sequence). V lost 0 bases and J lost 0, with 12 bases in between. CDR3 residues: CASSLARGGSSYNEQFF. CDR3 DNA: TGTGCCAGCAGCTTAGCAAGAGGGGGTAGCTCCTACAATGAGCAGTTCTTC.

The chain links TRBV2 to TRBJ2-1; 8 bases match TRBD2. Germline trimming cut 7 bases from V and 6 bases from J; bases unmatched to any gene: 14. This CDR3 has 16 amino acids. From germline, CDR1 is SNHLY and CDR2 FYNNEI. The CDR3 bases are TGTGCCAGCACCAGACTAGCGCCAGAGGCGGCCAATGAGCAGTTCTTC. Translation gives CASTRLAPEAANEQFF.

The CDR3 DNA reads TGTGCCAGCAGTTTACTGGGGGCCAGCACAGATACGCAGTATTTT. This encodes CASSLLGASTDTQYF. V and J are TRBV28 and TRBJ2-3; D perhaps matches TRBD1 (6 bases). V lost 2 bases and J 0 bases, leaving 9 bases between the germline ends. The CDR3 length is 15 residues. Germline V gives CDR1 MDHEN, CDR2 SYDVKM.

Of note for this clone: One junction end does not reproduce the germline sequence, and a read error may be involved. V is TRBV28 and J is TRBJ1-1; no clear D gene. The CDR3 is made up of 12 amino acids. Germline V gene sequence: CDR1 MDHEN, CDR2 SYDVKM. CDR3 in DNA: TGTGCCAGCAGTTTATCGGGAGGGATTCGAGTCTTT. As protein: CASSLSGGIRVF. The full variable domain, in which reference TRBV28 and TRBJ1-1 provide the parts outside the CDR3, is DVKVTQSSRYLVKRTGEKVFLECVQDMDHENMFWYRQDPGLGLRLIYFSYDVKMKEKGDIPEGYSVSREKKERFSLILESASTNQTSMYLCASSLSGGIRVFGQGTRLTVV.

The chain joins TRBV7-2 to TRBJ2-5; the match to TRBD2 covers 12 bases. The CDR3 length is 18 residues. The germline gives CDR1 SGHTA, CDR2 FQGNSA. The V and J ends lost 4 bases and 4 bases, in that order; junction bases with no gene match: 13. The CDR3 DNA sequence: TGTGCCAGCAGCTCAGGAGGGCTAGCGGGAGGGGGCGGAGAGACCCAGTACTTC. Encoded protein: CASSSGGLAGGGGETQYF.

CDR3 coding DNA: TGTGCCTGGAGGGCAGGGTATAACACTGAAGCTTTCTTT. The encoded protein is CAWRAGYNTEAFF. This chain connects TRBV30 to TRBJ1-1; a possible D gene is TRBD1 (5 bases). Trimming shortened V by 3 bases and J by 2 bases, and 10 bases separated the two germline ends. The CDR3 is 13 residues long. Germline V lookup: CDR1 GTSNPN, CDR2 SVGIG (reference sequence).

The chain has TRBV28 and TRBJ2-2; no definite D call. V was trimmed by 6 bases and J by 5 bases, leaving 13 bases between them. Per germline, CDR1 MDHEN and CDR2 SYDVKM. This CDR3 comprises 14 residues. The CDR3 region is CASRYWSQTGELFF. The DNA of the CDR3 is TGTGCCAGCAGGTACTGGAGTCAAACCGGGGAGCTGTTTTTT.

V and J are TRBV5-1 and TRBJ2-5, with D perhaps TRBD2 (6 bases). This CDR3 has 14 amino acids. CDR1 and CDR2 from the germline V gene are SGHRS and YFSETQ. Between the trimmed V and J ends, which lost 0 bases and 2 bases, there was a span of 8 bases. The CDR3 DNA sequence: TGCGCCAGCAGCTTGGCCGCGGGGCAAGAGACCCAGTACTTC. It yields the protein CASSLAAGQETQYF.